The source of this TCR beta chain is a study of blood T cell repertoires in COVID-19. Study-wide background: There were acute and convalescent COVID-19 samples, and they came from the United States, Italy and Spain. Sources were T cells, B-cell-depleted T cells, or PBMCs; the material itself was cDNA or gDNA.

As processed by the authors: Amplification from reference gene primers served as the basis for estimated nucleated cell counts. Assay used: immunoSEQ multiplex PCR; TCRdb lists only in-frame clones, some missing. Clonal size and the V and J genes are those of that table, whereas D and trimming came from the DNA. The table records 250,000 to 350,000 clones, about 93% of them present only once. Seattle patients were enrolled during active infection and followed longitudinally. Germline CDR1 reads SNHLY; CDR2 reads FYNNEI. V was shortened by 6 bases and J by 3 bases, with 12 bases between the two germline ends. The CDR3 runs to 14 residues.

The J gene is TRBJ1-5, the V gene TRBV2; D unresolved. Sequencing input: peripheral blood. This TCR was recovered from a woman under 40 with COVID-19, enrolled during active disease. The CDR3 is CASRGGRNNQPQHF. CDR3 DNA sequence: TGTGCCAGCAGGGGCGGGAGGAACAATCAGCCCCAGCATTTT.